The clone carrying this TCR beta chain was counted once. Its antigen remains unknown. The sample is drawn from a study of identifying expanded T cells in peripheral blood. Study-wide findings and caveats: Clone count variance between roughly 2-week samples rose with total template count.

This CDR3 has 16 residues. The V gene's germline CDR1 is KGHSH and CDR2 LQKENI. The V gene end was trimmed by 6 bases and the J gene end by 2 bases; junction bases not matched to a gene: 10. Using immunoSEQ multiplex PCR, the repertoire was profiled, and TCRdb retains in-frame clones only, with some absent. The table has about 82,000 clones, 70% to 90% seen once. No infections or other immune events were documented during collection. This clonotype originated in a person between 18 and 75 years old in good health. This chain joins TRBV18 and TRBJ1-1; the match to TRBD1 covers 9 bases. The sequenced sample was blood. The DNA for the CDR3 is TGTGCCAGCTCCTCCACGAGGGACAGGGTAAACACTGAAGCTTTCTTT. This sequence encodes CASSSTRDRVNTEAFF.